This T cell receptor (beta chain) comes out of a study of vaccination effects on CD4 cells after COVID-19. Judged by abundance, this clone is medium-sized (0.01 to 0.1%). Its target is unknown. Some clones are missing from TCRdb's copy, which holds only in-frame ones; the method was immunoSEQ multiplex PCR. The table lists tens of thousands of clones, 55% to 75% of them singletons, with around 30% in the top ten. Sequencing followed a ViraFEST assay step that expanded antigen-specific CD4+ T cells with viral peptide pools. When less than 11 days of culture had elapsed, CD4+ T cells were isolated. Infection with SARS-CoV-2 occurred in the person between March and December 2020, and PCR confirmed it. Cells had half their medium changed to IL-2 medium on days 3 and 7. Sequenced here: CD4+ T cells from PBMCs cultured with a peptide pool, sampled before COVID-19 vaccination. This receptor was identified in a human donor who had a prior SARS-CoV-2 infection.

The CDR3 loop is CASSLGRSSGNTIYF. DNA for the CDR3: TGCGCCAGCAGCTTGGGGAGGAGCTCTGGAAACACCATATATTTT. The genes are TRBV5-1 and TRBJ1-3; D unclear. Between the trimmed V and J ends, which lost 0 bases and 0 bases, there was a span of 7 bases. Germline V gene sequence: CDR1 SGHRS, CDR2 YFSETQ. The CDR3 length is 15 residues.